The T cell receptor (beta chain) under discussion was sequenced for a study of CD8 T cells in Susac syndrome. Looking at the study overall: When their blood was taken, the Susac syndrome patients had either not yet had any therapy, were taking corticosteroids, or were taking intravenous immunoglobulin alone.

RNA was extracted with the RNeasy kit, and a quantity of roughly 0.45 to 1 ug was reverse transcribed using random hexamers. TCRdb re-derived calls from the immunoSEQ multiplex PCR reads in MiXCR, one entry per CDR3 protein. The sample includes 75,000 to 80,000 distinct CDR3 sequences, roughly 94% seen only once; the top ten take about 0.52%. Trimming at V came to 4 bases and at J to 5 bases, leaving 15 bases not matched to a gene. The germline V gene encodes CDR1 ENHRY and CDR2 SYGVKD. The CDR3 loop spans 17 amino acids. The sequenced sample consisted of CD8+ T cells from PBMCs. The rearrangement uses TRBV10-3 and TRBJ2-3; 7 nucleotides match TRBD2. The origin of this receptor is a human donor with Susac syndrome. The CDR3 DNA sequence: TGTGCCATCAGTGCCGTCCGGGACTACCCCGGGGGAGATACGCAGTATTTT. Translated: CAISAVRDYPGGDTQYF.